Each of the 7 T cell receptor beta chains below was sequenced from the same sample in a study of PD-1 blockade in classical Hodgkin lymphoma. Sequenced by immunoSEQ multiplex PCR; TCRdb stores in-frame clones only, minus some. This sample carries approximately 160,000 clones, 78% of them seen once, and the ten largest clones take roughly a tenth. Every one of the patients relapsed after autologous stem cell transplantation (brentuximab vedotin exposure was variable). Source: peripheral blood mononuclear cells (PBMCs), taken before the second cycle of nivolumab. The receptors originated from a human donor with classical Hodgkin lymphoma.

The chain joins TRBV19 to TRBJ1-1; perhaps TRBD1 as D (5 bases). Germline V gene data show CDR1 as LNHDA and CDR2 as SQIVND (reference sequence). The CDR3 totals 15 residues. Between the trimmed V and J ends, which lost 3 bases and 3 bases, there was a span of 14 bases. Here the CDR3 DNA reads TGTGCCAGTAGTATTCGCGGGGGGGTGTACACTGAAGCTTTCTTT. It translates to CASSIRGGVYTEAFF.

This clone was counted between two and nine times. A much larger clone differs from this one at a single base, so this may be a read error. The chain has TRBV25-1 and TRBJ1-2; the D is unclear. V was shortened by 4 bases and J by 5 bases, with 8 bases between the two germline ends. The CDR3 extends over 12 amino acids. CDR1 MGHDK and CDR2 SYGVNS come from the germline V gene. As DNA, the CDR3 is TGTGCCAGCAGTGGAAGCGGGTATGGCTACACCTTC. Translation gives CASSGSGYGYTF.

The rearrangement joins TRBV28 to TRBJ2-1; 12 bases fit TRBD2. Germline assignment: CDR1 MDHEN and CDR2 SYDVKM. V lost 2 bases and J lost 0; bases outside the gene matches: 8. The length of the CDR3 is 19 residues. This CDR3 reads CASSLMGLAGHVSYNEQFF. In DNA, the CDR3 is TGTGCCAGCAGTTTAATGGGACTAGCGGGCCACGTCTCCTACAATGAGCAGTTCTTC. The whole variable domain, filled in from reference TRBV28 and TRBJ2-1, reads DVKVTQSSRYLVKRTGEKVFLECVQDMDHENMFWYRQDPGLGLRLIYFSYDVKMKEKGDIPEGYSVSREKKERFSLILESASTNQTSMYLCASSLMGLAGHVSYNEQFFGPGTRLTVL.

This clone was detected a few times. The CDR3 loop is CASSPTDQETQYF. CDR3 DNA: TGTGCCAGCAGCCCGACGGACCAAGAGACCCAGTACTTC. This chain joins TRBV11-2 and TRBJ2-5; D gene ambiguous. Germline lookup yields CDR1 SGHAT and CDR2 FQNNGV. The CDR3 loop spans 13 amino acids. V lost 5 bases to trimming and J lost 0 bases, with 7 bases between them.

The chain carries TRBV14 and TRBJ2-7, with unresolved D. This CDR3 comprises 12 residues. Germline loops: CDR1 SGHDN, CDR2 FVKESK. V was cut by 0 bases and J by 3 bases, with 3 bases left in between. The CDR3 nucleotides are TGTGCCAGCAGCCAAGAAGGCTACGAGCAGTACTTC. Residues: CASSQEGYEQYF.

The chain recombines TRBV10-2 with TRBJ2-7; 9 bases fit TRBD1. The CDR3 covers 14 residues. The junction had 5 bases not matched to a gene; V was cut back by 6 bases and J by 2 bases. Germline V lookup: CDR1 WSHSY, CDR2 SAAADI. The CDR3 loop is CASSDRGNTYEQYF. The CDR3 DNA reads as TGCGCCAGCAGCGACAGGGGGAATACCTACGAGCAGTACTTC.

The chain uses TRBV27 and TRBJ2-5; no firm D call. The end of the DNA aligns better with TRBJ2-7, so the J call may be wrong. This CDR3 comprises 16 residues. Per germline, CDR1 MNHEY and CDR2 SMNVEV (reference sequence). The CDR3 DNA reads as TGTGCCAGCAGTCCTGAACGCCGCTGGAGCTCCTACGAGCAGTACTTC. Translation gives CASSPERRWSSYEQYF.